One and the same sample provided the 27 T cell receptor beta chains below, sequenced in a study of neurological immune-mediated disorders. TCRdb used MiXCR to reprocess the 5' RACE reads, holding one entry per CDR3 protein. The sample consists of 70,000 or so distinct CDR3 sequences, 2.5% to 4% of them appearing once. The material sequenced was PBMCs. The source of these receptors is a woman aged 45-60 years with multiple sclerosis.

This clonotype has a handful of counts. The CDR3 is CASIVAGGRETQYF. DNA for the CDR3: TGTGCCAGCATAGTAGCGGGGGGGCGGGAGACCCAGTACTTC. The gene calls are TRBV28 and TRBJ2-5, with 11 bases aligning to TRBD2. Germline lookup yields CDR1 MDHEN and CDR2 SYDVKM. This CDR3 contains 14 residues. The junction had 6 bases not matched to a gene; V was cut back by 7 bases and J by 5 bases.

This clonotype occurred many times. V is TRBV27 and J is TRBJ1-2, with D possibly being TRBD1 (6 bases). CDR1 is MNHEY, CDR2 SMNVEV, per germline (reference sequence). The CDR3 totals 13 residues. V lost 8 bases, J lost 3 bases, and 13 bases lay in between. As DNA, the CDR3 is TGTGCCAGCGGGACGGGGGCGGACTATGGCTACACCTTC. Protein sequence: CASGTGADYGYTF.

This clonotype was recorded at least ten times. This chain uses TRBV7-9 with TRBJ2-5; TRBD1 might be the D (9 bases). The germline V and J ends were trimmed by 8 bases and 4 bases, with 14 bases remaining between them. The CDR3 loop spans 13 amino acids. In germline, CDR1 is SEHNR, CDR2 FQNEAQ (reference sequence). DNA for the CDR3: TGTGCCAGCTTAGCGGGACAGGGAGAGACCCAGTACTTC. Its protein product is CASLAGQGETQYF. The full variable domain, its missing parts supplied by reference TRBV7-9 and TRBJ2-5, is DTGVSQNPRHKITKRGQNVTFRCDPISEHNRLYWYRQTLGQGPEFLTYFQNEAQLEKSRLLSDRFSAERPKGSFSTLEIQRTEQGDSAMYLCASLAGQGETQYFGPGTRLLVL.

This clonotype was recorded many times. The V call is TRBV4-2, the J call TRBJ1-4; 9 bases are shared with TRBD1. This CDR3 region has 16 residues. V shed 4 bases and J 8 bases; nucleotides not matched to a gene: 11. Germline V gene data show CDR1 as LGHNA and CDR2 as YNFKEQ. The CDR3 protein is CASSRQNRGRMEKLFF. Here the CDR3 DNA reads TGTGCCAGCAGCCGACAAAACAGGGGGCGGATGGAAAAACTGTTTTTT.

This clonotype was picked up many times. The gene calls are TRBV5-1 and TRBJ2-3; TRBD1 matches at 7 bases. CDR3 length equals 14 residues. Trimming removed 2 bases from V and 4 bases from J; junction bases left unmatched: 4. Germline-derived CDR1 and CDR2 are SGHRS and YFSETQ. This CDR3 is CASSFGQVPDTQYF. Here the CDR3 DNA reads TGCGCCAGCAGCTTCGGACAGGTTCCAGATACGCAGTATTTT.

This clonotype appeared many times. The chain recombines TRBV20-1 with TRBJ2-1; 8 positions match TRBD2. Germline V lookup: CDR1 DFQATT, CDR2 SNEGSKA (reference sequence). The CDR3 is 13 amino acids. The V gene end was trimmed by 8 bases and the J gene end by 1 base; junction bases not matched to a gene: 4. CDR3 nucleotides: TGCAGTCCGCTAGCGGGTTCCTACAATGAGCAGTTCTTC. Its translation is CSPLAGSYNEQFF.

In this sample, this clonotype turned up many times. V gene TRBV20-1 combines with J gene TRBJ2-7; D gene unclear. V was cut by 4 bases and J by 0 bases, with 13 bases left in between. This CDR3 has 14 residues. Germline V lookup: CDR1 DFQATT, CDR2 SNEGSKA (reference sequence). In DNA, the CDR3 is TGCAGTGCTAAGGAGCGATGGAGCTCCTACGAGCAGTACGTC. Protein product: CSAKERWSSYEQYV.

This clonotype was counted at least ten times. The chain combines TRBV7-2 with TRBJ1-6, with 7 bases fitting TRBD1. CDR1 and CDR2 (germline): SGHTA, FQGNSA. The CDR3 loop spans 16 amino acids. The V gene end was trimmed by 0 bases and the J gene end by 9 bases; junction bases not matched to a gene: 8. CDR3 nucleotide sequence: TGTGCCAGCAGCTTAGCGGGCGCAGGGGACAGTTCACCCCTCCACTTT. Translation gives CASSLAGAGDSSPLHF.

This clonotype was detected many times. J is TRBJ1-3 and V is TRBV7-2, with D perhaps TRBD1 (6 bases). In germline, CDR1 is SGHTA, CDR2 FQGNSA. V shed 2 bases and J shed 4 bases, with 9 bases lying between them. This CDR3 has 14 amino acids. The CDR3 sequence: CASSLTGQGNTIYF. The CDR3 nucleotides read TGTGCCAGCAGCTTAACAGGGCAGGGAAACACCATATATTTT.

This clonotype was recorded many times. V usage is TRBV11-2 and J usage is TRBJ2-7; D might be TRBD1 or TRBD2, each matching 5 bases. The V end was cut by 1 base, the J end by 2 bases, with 9 bases between. The CDR3 runs 14 residues. Germline-derived CDR1 and CDR2 are SGHAT and FQNNGV. CDR3 in DNA: TGTGCCAGCAGCTTAGCCGGGGCCGCCTACGAGCAGTACGTC. Its protein product is CASSLAGAAYEQYV.

In its sample, this clonotype was seen many times. CDR3 amino acids: CASSRDSTGTMAYTEAFF. CDR3 coding DNA: TGTGCCAGCAGTAGAGATTCGACAGGAACCATGGCCTACACTGAAGCTTTCTTT. J is TRBJ1-1 and V is TRBV27, with a weak D call TRBD1 (6 bases). The ends were cut back, 5 bases at V and 3 bases at J, with 25 bases in the middle. This CDR3 has 18 amino acids. Per germline, CDR1 MNHEY and CDR2 SMNVEV (reference sequence).

This clonotype occurred many times. V usage is TRBV28 and J usage is TRBJ2-1; TRBD2 matches at 7 bases. In germline, CDR1 is MDHEN, CDR2 SYDVKM. The trim removed 7 bases at V and 6 bases at J, leaving 12 bases unmatched. This CDR3 region has 15 residues. The DNA for the CDR3 is TGTGCCAGCACCGACGGGACTATACGGTTCAATGAGCAGTTCTTC. This gives the protein CASTDGTIRFNEQFF.

This clonotype was seen ten or more times. The chain combines TRBV7-8 with TRBJ2-1; TRBD1 is a possible D gene (6 bases). The CDR3 sequence is 15 residues long. Trimming pared 6 bases from V and 2 bases from J, leaving 14 bases between. CDR1 is SGHVS and CDR2 is FQNEAQ in the germline V gene. The CDR3 coding sequence is TGTGCCAGCAGGTCCTTAGGGGGACCCTACAATGAGCAGTTCTTC. Translation: CASRSLGGPYNEQFF.

Ten or more counts support this clonotype. The V and J genes are TRBV7-9 and TRBJ2-3; D might be TRBD1 (5 bases). The CDR3 totals 16 residues. V lost 0 bases, J lost 2 bases, and 12 bases lay in between. Germline V CDR1 and CDR2: SEHNR, FQNEAQ (reference sequence). CDR3 nucleotide sequence: TGTGCCAGCAGCTTAGCGGGGCTGGAAGCCACAGATACGCAGTATTTT. Its translation is CASSLAGLEATDTQYF.

This clonotype has ten or more counts. The chain joins TRBV7-3 to TRBJ2-3; D is possibly TRBD2 (6 bases). V was cut by 5 bases and J by 2 bases, with 11 bases left in between. Germline assignment: CDR1 SGHTA and CDR2 FQGTGA. The CDR3 extends over 14 amino acids. CDR3: CASSLALPTDTQYF. The CDR3 nucleotides are TGTGCCAGCAGCCTAGCGCTACCCACAGATACGCAGTATTTT.

This clonotype was counted ten times or more. The chain is built from TRBV2 and TRBJ2-7; the match to TRBD1 covers 9 bases. Germline loops: CDR1 SNHLY, CDR2 FYNNEI. The length of the CDR3 is 16 residues. Trimming removed 4 bases from V and 3 bases from J; junction bases left unmatched: 10. The CDR3, as DNA: TGTGCCAGCAGTGGGGCGGACAGGGGAATTCTCTACGAGCAGTACTTC. It encodes CASSGADRGILYEQYF.

This clonotype was detected ten times or more. The chain couples TRBV5-8 to TRBJ2-1; 10 nucleotides match TRBD2. CDR3 length: 15 amino acids. With 4 bases clipped from V and 11 bases from J, the junction kept 12 bases outside the gene matches. Per germline, CDR1 SGHTS and CDR2 YDEGEE. The CDR3 reads CASSLPRGAGGQQFF. The CDR3 DNA is TGTGCCAGCAGCCTTCCGAGGGGAGCGGGAGGGCAGCAGTTCTTC.

This clonotype showed up many times. The chain combines TRBV7-2 with TRBJ2-1, with a tentative D call TRBD2 (6 bases). The CDR3 is 14 amino acids. Trimming took 5 bases from V and 10 from J, leaving 18 bases between them. The germline V gene encodes CDR1 SGHTA and CDR2 FQGNSA. CDR3 DNA: TGTGCCAGCAGCCCCTTCCGTACGAGCGGGGAGCAGTTCTTC. It is translated as CASSPFRTSGEQFF.

Many counts were recorded for this clonotype. The J gene is TRBJ2-6, the V gene TRBV20-1; 7 bases fit TRBD1. After removal of 3 bases from V and 2 bases from J, the junction contained 4 bases not matched to a gene. This CDR3 comprises 15 residues. From germline, CDR1 is DFQATT and CDR2 SNEGSKA (reference sequence). CDR3 coding DNA: TGCAGTGCTAGGCCTGACAGGGCTGGGGCCAACGTCCTGACTTTC. Its translation is CSARPDRAGANVLTF.

This clonotype is labeled as medium-sized. The chain uses TRBV7-2 and TRBJ2-1; D might be TRBD2 (5 bases). The CDR3 runs to 14 residues. The V and J ends lost 2 bases and 10 bases respectively, with 15 bases between them. Germline-derived CDR1 and CDR2 are SGHTA and FQGNSA. CDR3 nucleotides: TGTGCCAGCAGCTTACAATGGTCTGGGAGCGAGCAGTTCTTC. Its translation is CASSLQWSGSEQFF.

At least ten counts were recorded for this clonotype. The rearrangement joins TRBV3-1 to TRBJ2-3, with TRBD2 as a possible D gene (5 bases). V was cut by 1 base and J by 2 bases, with 10 bases left in between. The germline gives CDR1 LGHDT, CDR2 YNNKEL (reference sequence). The CDR3 covers 15 residues. DNA of the CDR3: TGTGCCAGCAGCCAAGGGACTTTTCACACAGATACGCAGTATTTT. This gives the protein CASSQGTFHTDTQYF.

This clonotype was seen a handful of times. The rearrangement joins TRBV7-3 to TRBJ2-7; the match to TRBD2 covers 10 bases. V was pared by 5 bases and J by 6 bases, with 10 bases of the junction left unmatched. The CDR3 has 15 residues. Germline lookup yields CDR1 SGHTA and CDR2 FQGTGA. This CDR3 reads CASSPGLAEVGEQYF. The CDR3 bases are TGTGCCAGCAGCCCCGGACTAGCGGAGGTCGGCGAGCAGTACTTC.

Many counts were recorded for this clonotype. This chain connects TRBV7-2 to TRBJ1-5; D may be TRBD1 (5 bases). The CDR3 spans 15 residues. V was shortened by 4 bases and J by 2 bases, with 12 bases between the two germline ends. Germline V lookup: CDR1 SGHTA, CDR2 FQGNSA. The CDR3 DNA is TGTGCCAGCAGCTCCAGGGTTGAGGGCAATCAGCCCCAGCATTTT. Encoded protein: CASSSRVEGNQPQHF.

This clonotype was recorded a few times. A much larger clone sits a single nucleotide away, making a read error possible. The gene calls are TRBV28 and TRBJ2-5; D perhaps matches TRBD1 (5 bases). CDR1 is MDHEN, CDR2 SYDVKM, per germline. The CDR3 length is 15 residues. Trimming took off 6 bases at V and 5 bases at J, with 19 bases between the two ends. Here the CDR3 reads CASSQKGAPRETQYF. In DNA, the CDR3 is TGTGCCAGCAGCCAAAAAGGGGCCCCCCGGGAGACCCAGTACTTC.

This clonotype was seen many times. The genes are TRBV20-1 and TRBJ1-3; 8 nucleotides match TRBD1. Germline values: CDR1 DFQATT, CDR2 SNEGSKA (reference sequence). J gave up 0 bases and V 1 base, and 2 bases lay outside the gene matches. The CDR3 is made up of 15 amino acids. The DNA for the CDR3 is TGCAGTGCTAGAGGGACAGGGTACTCTGGAAACACCATATATTTT. Its translation: CSARGTGYSGNTIYF.

This clonotype came up many times. J is TRBJ2-5 and V is TRBV5-1, with 7 bases fitting TRBD1. In germline, CDR1 is SGHRS, CDR2 YFSETQ. CDR3 length equals 14 residues. V was clipped by 2 bases and J by 2 bases; unmatched bases: 3. Written as DNA, the CDR3 is TGCGCCAGCAGCTTACAGGGGCCGCAAGAGACCCAGTACTTC. It specifies CASSLQGPQETQYF.

Many counts were recorded for this clonotype. The chain links TRBV28 to TRBJ2-3; TRBD2 is a possible D gene (5 bases). The germline V gene encodes CDR1 MDHEN and CDR2 SYDVKM. The CDR3 totals 19 residues. The ends were cut back, 2 bases at V and 2 bases at J, with 23 bases in the middle. The CDR3 bases are TGTGCCAGCAGTTTACCCCGGGAAGGAACGGAGTCGTACACAGATACGCAGTATTTT. It translates to CASSLPREGTESYTDTQYF.